Following are 18 T cell receptor beta chains from one sample sequenced in a study of OX40 agonist ivuxolimab in advanced cancers. Libraries were prepared by immunoSEQ multiplex PCR; TCRdb keeps only in-frame clonotypes and omits some of them. The table lists tens of thousands of clones, about four fifths of them singletons. Sequenced here: CD4+ or CD8+ T cells sorted from blood, sampled in a trial of the OX40 agonist ivuxolimab. Receptors were obtained from an adult with an advanced solid tumor such as melanoma, head and neck, liver or kidney cancer.

This chain joins TRBV5-8 and TRBJ1-5; no firm D call. CDR3 length: 14 amino acids. V was clipped by 1 base and J by 9 bases, with 14 bases between them. Per germline, CDR1 SGHTS and CDR2 YDEGEE. CDR3 sequence: CASSLSQRTVPQHF. The DNA for the CDR3 is TGTGCCAGCAGCTTGAGTCAACGGACGGTGCCCCAGCATTTT.

The J gene is TRBJ1-1, the V gene TRBV18, with D possibly matching TRBD1 (5 bases). Per the germline V gene, CDR1 is KGHSH and CDR2 is LQKENI. The CDR3 sequence is 12 residues long. Trimming stripped 2 bases from V and 5 bases from J, with 6 bases between. CDR3: CASSPEGTEAFF. CDR3 coding DNA: TGTGCCAGCTCACCAGAGGGGACTGAAGCTTTCTTT.

The chain joins TRBV30 to TRBJ1-6, with D unresolved. The V gene lost 3 bases and the J gene lost 10 bases, with 10 bases spanning the gap. The CDR3 length is 12 residues. Looked up from germline, CDR1 is GTSNPN and CDR2 is SVGIG (reference sequence). This CDR3 is CAWRESTSPLHF. In nucleotides, the CDR3 is TGTGCCTGGAGGGAGTCGACATCACCCCTCCACTTT.

The V gene is TRBV28, the J gene TRBJ1-1; possibly TRBD1 for D (6 bases). V lost 10 bases, J lost 5 bases, and 17 bases lay in between. The CDR3 runs to 13 residues. CDR1 and CDR2 (germline): MDHEN, SYDVKM. The CDR3 reads CATLVQGTTEAFF. The DNA for the CDR3 is TGTGCCACCCTAGTCCAGGGGACTACTGAAGCTTTCTTT.

This clone is labeled medium-sized. This chain joins TRBV2 and TRBJ2-7, with 7 bases lining up with TRBD2. J gave up 1 base and V 2 bases, and 5 bases lay outside the gene matches. This CDR3 contains 15 residues. The germline V gene encodes CDR1 SNHLY and CDR2 FYNNEI. DNA of the CDR3: TGTGCCAGCAGTGAACTAACTAGCGAGTCCTACGAGCAGTACTTC. This codes for CASSELTSESYEQYF.

The chain links TRBV19 to TRBJ1-5; perhaps TRBD1 as D (6 bases). V lost 7 bases and J 0 bases, leaving 22 bases between the germline ends. This CDR3 region has 18 residues. The germline gives CDR1 LNHDA, CDR2 SQIVND (reference sequence). DNA for the CDR3: TGTGCCAGTACCCGGAGGCCCGGGGGCGAATATAGCAATCAGCCCCAGCATTTT. Encoded protein: CASTRRPGGEYSNQPQHF.

This clone was counted once. The chain joins TRBV7-9 to TRBJ1-5; D is ambiguous. Trimming pared 5 bases from V and 4 bases from J, leaving 12 bases between. The germline gives CDR1 SEHNR, CDR2 FQNEAQ (reference sequence). CDR3 size: 14 residues. In DNA form, the CDR3 reads TGTGCCAGCAGCCTTATCACAGAGAATCAGCCCCAGCATTTT. Its protein is CASSLITENQPQHF.

V gene TRBV7-3 combines with J gene TRBJ2-5; 9 bases match TRBD1. Germline-derived CDR1 and CDR2 are SGHTA and FQGTGA. This CDR3 comprises 14 residues. J lost 3 bases, V lost 5 bases, and 4 bases had no gene match. CDR3 DNA: TGTGCCAGCAGCACCCGACAGGGGGAAGAGACCCAGTACTTC. Amino acids: CASSTRQGEETQYF.

The CDR3 DNA sequence: TGTGCCAGCAGCAAACAGGGGGCGGGGGTTGAAAAACTGTTTTTT. This encodes CASSKQGAGVEKLFF. V usage is TRBV7-9 and J usage is TRBJ1-4; 9 bases are a match to TRBD1. Germline trimming cut 5 bases from V and 7 bases from J; bases unmatched to any gene: 8. This CDR3 has 15 residues. CDR1 is SEHNR, CDR2 FQNEAQ, per germline (reference sequence).

CDR3: CASSRLTGDNEQFF. The CDR3 nucleotides are TGTGCCAGCAGCCGACTGACAGGGGACAATGAGCAGTTCTTC. The rearrangement uses TRBV5-5 and TRBJ2-1, with 8 nucleotides matching TRBD1. The CDR3 length is 14 residues. The germline gives CDR1 SGHKS, CDR2 YYEKEE (reference sequence). V trimming: 4 bases; J trimming: 5 bases; junction bases outside the gene matches: 5.

Within the sample, this clone is medium-sized (0.01 to 0.1%). This chain uses TRBV11-2 with TRBJ1-1, with 8 bases that match TRBD1. With V trimmed by 7 bases and J by 7 bases, 14 bases remained unmatched. The V gene's germline CDR1 is SGHAT and CDR2 FQNNGV. The CDR3 covers 15 residues. The CDR3 DNA sequence: TGTGCCAGCACCGGGGGGAGGGACAGGAATATTGAAGCTTTCTTT. Translation gives CASTGGRDRNIEAFF. The complete variable domain, with remaining parts taken from reference TRBV11-2 and TRBJ1-1, reads EAGVAQSPRYKIIEKRQSVAFWCNPISGHATLYWYQQILGQGPKLLIQFQNNGVVDDSQLPKDRFSAERLKGVDSTLKIQPAKLEDSAVYLCASTGGRDRNIEAFFGQGTRLTVV.

The chain is built from TRBV5-1 and TRBJ2-1; D not certain. Germline CDR1 SGHRS, CDR2 YFSETQ. The CDR3 totals 15 residues. Between the trimmed V and J ends, which lost 2 bases and 6 bases, there was a span of 15 bases. Here the CDR3 DNA reads TGCGCCAGCAGCTTAAGAACTCCCGAAGGCAATGAGCAGTTCTTC. Protein: CASSLRTPEGNEQFF.

The genes are TRBV7-9 and TRBJ2-7; perhaps TRBD1 as D (5 bases). Germline V lookup: CDR1 SEHNR, CDR2 FQNEAQ (reference sequence). The CDR3 spans 14 residues. Trimming took 4 bases from V and 6 from J, leaving 16 bases between them. For the CDR3, the DNA is TGTGCCAGCAGCTCACGTCAGGGTTCATGCGAGCAGTACTTC. Protein sequence: CASSSRQGSCEQYF.

This rearrangement joins TRBV5-1 to TRBJ1-1, with unresolved D. The CDR3 runs 17 residues. Germline CDR1 is SGHRS and CDR2 is YFSETQ. The ends were cut back, 0 bases at V and 0 bases at J, with 15 bases in the middle. The CDR3: CASSLGSPVPMNTEAFF. In DNA form, the CDR3 reads TGCGCCAGCAGCTTGGGTTCGCCGGTCCCCATGAACACTGAAGCTTTCTTT.

The V call is TRBV11-2, the J call TRBJ2-5; D is possibly TRBD1 or TRBD2 (5 bases each). The V and J ends lost 6 bases and 3 bases respectively, with 11 bases between them. Germline V CDR1 and CDR2: SGHAT, FQNNGV. CDR3 length: 13 amino acids. The CDR3 DNA follows: TGTGCCAGCAGACAAGGGACGGAAGAGACCCAGTACTTC. This encodes CASRQGTEETQYF.

This clone was seen a single time. V is TRBV10-1 and J is TRBJ2-5; 12 positions match TRBD2. The end of the DNA fits TRBJ2-7 better, so the J call may be wrong. This CDR3 contains 15 residues. The V gene's germline CDR1 is WNHNN and CDR2 SYGVQD (reference sequence). The CDR3 protein is CASSTTSGSSYEQYF. The CDR3 coding sequence is TGCGCCAGCAGTACGACTAGCGGGAGCTCCTACGAGCAGTACTTC.

CDR3 sequence (DNA): TGCGCCAGCAGTCAAACCCACAATGAGCAGTTCTTC. Translation gives CASSQTHNEQFF. V is TRBV23-1 and J is TRBJ2-1; no firm D call. TRBV23-1 is an ORF, and what it does is uncertain. The CDR3 extends over 12 amino acids. V was cut by 2 bases and J by 5 bases, with 4 bases left in between.

The J gene is TRBJ1-2, the V gene TRBV5-4; 7 positions agree with TRBD1. The CDR3 totals 15 residues. In germline, CDR1 is SGHNT, CDR2 YYREEE (reference sequence). V lost 4 bases and J lost 4; bases outside the gene matches: 10. The CDR3 nucleotides are TGTGCCAGCAGCCAGACAGGGCAAATTGGCTATGGCTACACCTTC. Its translation is CASSQTGQIGYGYTF.